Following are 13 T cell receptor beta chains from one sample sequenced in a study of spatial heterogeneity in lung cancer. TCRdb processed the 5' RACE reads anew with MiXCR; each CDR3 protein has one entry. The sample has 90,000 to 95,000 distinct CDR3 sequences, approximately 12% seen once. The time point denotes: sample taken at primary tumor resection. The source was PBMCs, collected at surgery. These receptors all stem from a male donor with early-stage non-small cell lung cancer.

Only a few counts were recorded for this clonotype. The CDR3 loop is CASSGSASSYNEQFF. The CDR3 DNA sequence: TGTGCCAGCAGCGGGTCGGCGAGCTCCTACAATGAGCAGTTCTTC. The chain recombines TRBV7-9 with TRBJ2-1; D is unresolved. V shed 5 bases and J shed 0 bases, with 11 bases lying between them. Germline V CDR1 and CDR2: SEHNR, FQNEAQ (reference sequence). The CDR3 is made up of 15 amino acids.

The CDR3 DNA sequence: TGTGCCAGCAGCTTGGGACAGTTCTACAATGAGCAGTTCTTC. This codes for CASSLGQFYNEQFF. This rearrangement joins TRBV5-6 to TRBJ2-1, with D tentatively TRBD1 (5 bases). The V gene lost 0 bases and the J gene lost 3 bases, with 7 bases spanning the gap. CDR1 and CDR2 from the germline V gene are SGHDT and YYEEEE. CDR3 length: 14 amino acids.

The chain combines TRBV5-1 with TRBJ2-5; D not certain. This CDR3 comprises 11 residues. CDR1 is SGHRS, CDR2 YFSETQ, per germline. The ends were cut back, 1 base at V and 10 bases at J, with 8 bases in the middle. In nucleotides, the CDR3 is TGCGCCAGCAGCTTGCGAGGCAGCCAGTACTTC. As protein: CASSLRGSQYF.

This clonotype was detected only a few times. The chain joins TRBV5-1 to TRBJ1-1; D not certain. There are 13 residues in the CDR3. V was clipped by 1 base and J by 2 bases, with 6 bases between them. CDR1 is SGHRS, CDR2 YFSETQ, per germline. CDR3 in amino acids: CASSLTPNTEAFF. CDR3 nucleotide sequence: TGCGCCAGCAGCTTGACCCCTAACACTGAAGCTTTCTTT.

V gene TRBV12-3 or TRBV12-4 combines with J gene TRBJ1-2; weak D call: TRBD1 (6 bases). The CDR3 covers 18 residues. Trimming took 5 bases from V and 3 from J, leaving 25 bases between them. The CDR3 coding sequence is TGTGCCAGCAGTGTCCCTCCGGGACATACGACCGTGGACTATGGCTACACCTTC. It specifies CASSVPPGHTTVDYGYTF.

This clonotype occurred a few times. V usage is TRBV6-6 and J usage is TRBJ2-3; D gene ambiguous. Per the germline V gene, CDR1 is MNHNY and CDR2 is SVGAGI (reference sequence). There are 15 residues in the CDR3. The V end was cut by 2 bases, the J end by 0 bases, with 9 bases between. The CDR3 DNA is TGTGCCAGCAGTTACCTGGGCCCTAGCACAGATACGCAGTATTTT. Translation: CASSYLGPSTDTQYF.

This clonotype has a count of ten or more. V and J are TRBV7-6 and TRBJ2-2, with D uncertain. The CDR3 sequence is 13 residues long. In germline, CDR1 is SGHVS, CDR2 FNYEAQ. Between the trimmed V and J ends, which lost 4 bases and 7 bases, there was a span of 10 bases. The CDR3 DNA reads TGTGCCAGCAGCTCAACTCTAAGCGGGGAGCTGTTTTTT. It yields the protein CASSSTLSGELFF.

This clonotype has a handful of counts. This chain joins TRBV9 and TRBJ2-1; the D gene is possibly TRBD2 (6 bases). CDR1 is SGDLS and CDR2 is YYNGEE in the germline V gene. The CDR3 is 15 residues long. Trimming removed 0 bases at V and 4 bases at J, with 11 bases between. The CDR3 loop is CASSVGGGDYNEQFF. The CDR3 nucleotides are TGTGCCAGCAGCGTAGGAGGAGGGGATTACAATGAGCAGTTCTTC.

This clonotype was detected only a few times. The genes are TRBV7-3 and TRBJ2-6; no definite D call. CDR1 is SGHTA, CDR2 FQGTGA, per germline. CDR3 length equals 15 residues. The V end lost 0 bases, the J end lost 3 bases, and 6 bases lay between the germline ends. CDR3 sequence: CASSLTGLGANVLTF. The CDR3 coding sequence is TGTGCCAGCAGCTTAACCGGGCTTGGGGCCAACGTCCTGACTTTC. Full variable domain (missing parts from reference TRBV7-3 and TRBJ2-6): GAGVSQTPSNKVTEKGKYVELRCDPISGHTALYWYRQSLGQGPEFLIYFQGTGAADDSGLPNDRFFAVRPEGSVSTLKIQRTERGDSAVYLCASSLTGLGANVLTFGAGSRLTVL.

The CDR3 reads CASSSTGLTTGELFF. The CDR3 nucleotides are TGTGCCAGCAGCTCGACAGGGTTGACCACCGGGGAGCTGTTTTTT. This chain connects TRBV7-2 to TRBJ2-2; 7 positions agree with TRBD1. Germline V gene lookup returns CDR1 SGHTA and CDR2 FQGNSA. The V and J ends lost 4 bases and 4 bases, in that order; junction bases with no gene match: 6. The CDR3 length is 15 residues.

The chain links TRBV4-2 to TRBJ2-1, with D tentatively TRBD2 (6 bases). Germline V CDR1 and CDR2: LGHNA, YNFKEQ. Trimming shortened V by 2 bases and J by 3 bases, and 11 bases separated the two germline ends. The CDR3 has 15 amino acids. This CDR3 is CASSQWDSGYNEQFF. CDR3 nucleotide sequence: TGTGCCAGCAGCCAATGGGACTCGGGCTACAATGAGCAGTTCTTC.

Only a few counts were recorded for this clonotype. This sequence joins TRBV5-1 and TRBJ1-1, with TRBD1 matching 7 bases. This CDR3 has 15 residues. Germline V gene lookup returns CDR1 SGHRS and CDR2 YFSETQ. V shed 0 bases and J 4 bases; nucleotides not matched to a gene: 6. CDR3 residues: CASSLDGQGGTEAFF. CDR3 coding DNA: TGCGCCAGCAGCTTGGATGGTCAGGGGGGCACTGAAGCTTTCTTT.

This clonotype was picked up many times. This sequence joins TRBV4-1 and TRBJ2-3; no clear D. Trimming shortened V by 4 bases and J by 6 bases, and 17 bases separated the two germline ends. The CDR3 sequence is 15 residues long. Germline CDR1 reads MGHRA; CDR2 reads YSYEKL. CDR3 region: CASSRVVAPSDTQYF. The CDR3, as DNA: TGCGCCAGCAGCCGAGTCGTGGCGCCGAGCGATACGCAGTATTTT.